This T cell receptor (beta chain) originates from a study of early T cells in non-severe SARS-CoV-2 infection. Overall study context: RNA in bulk from unsorted whole blood was sequenced, and chains were unpaired.

This clonotype counts as medium-sized. In TCRdb, the 5' RACE reads were re-called with MiXCR into one record per CDR3 protein. The data contain around 50,000 distinct CDR3 sequences, 6.2% of them singletons. Germline values: CDR1 SGHAT, CDR2 FQNNGV. The V gene end was trimmed by 4 bases and the J gene end by 1 base; junction bases not matched to a gene: 5. This CDR3 has 15 residues. This chain connects TRBV11-2 to TRBJ1-1; 8 bases are a match to TRBD1. The sequenced sample consisted of whole blood. The receptor comes from an adult who was a healthcare worker with PCR-confirmed SARS-CoV-2 infection or an uninfected control (not recorded which). The CDR3 region is CASSWGDRSNTEAFF. The DNA for the CDR3 is TGTGCCAGCAGCTGGGGGGACAGGTCGAACACTGAAGCTTTCTTT.